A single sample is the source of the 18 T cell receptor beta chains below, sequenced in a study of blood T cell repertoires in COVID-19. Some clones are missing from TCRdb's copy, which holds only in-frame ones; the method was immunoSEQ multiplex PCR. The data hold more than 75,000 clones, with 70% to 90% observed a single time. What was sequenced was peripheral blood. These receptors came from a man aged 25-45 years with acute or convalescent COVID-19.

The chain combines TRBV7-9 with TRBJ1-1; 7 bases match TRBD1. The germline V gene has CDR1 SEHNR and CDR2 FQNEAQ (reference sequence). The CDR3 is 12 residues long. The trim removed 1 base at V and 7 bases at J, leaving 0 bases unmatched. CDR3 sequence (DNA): TGTGCCAGCAGCTTAGGGGACAGTGAAGCTTTCTTT. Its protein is CASSLGDSEAFF. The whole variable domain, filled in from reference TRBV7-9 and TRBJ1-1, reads DTGVSQNPRHKITKRGQNVTFRCDPISEHNRLYWYRQTLGQGPEFLTYFQNEAQLEKSRLLSDRFSAERPKGSFSTLEIQRTEQGDSAMYLCASSLGDSEAFFGQGTRLTVV.

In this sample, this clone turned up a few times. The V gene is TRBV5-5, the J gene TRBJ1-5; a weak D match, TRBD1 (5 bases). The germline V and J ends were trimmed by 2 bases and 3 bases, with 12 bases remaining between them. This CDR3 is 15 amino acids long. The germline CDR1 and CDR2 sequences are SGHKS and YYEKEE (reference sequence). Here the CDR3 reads CASSFREGYNQPQHF. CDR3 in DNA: TGTGCCAGCAGCTTTAGGGAGGGGTACAATCAGCCCCAGCATTTT. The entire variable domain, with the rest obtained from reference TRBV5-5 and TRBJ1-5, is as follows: DAGVTQSPTHLIKTRGQQVTLRCSPISGHKSVSWYQQVLGQGPQFIFQYYEKEERGRGNFPDRFSARQFPNYSSELNVNALLLGDSALYLCASSFREGYNQPQHFGDGTRLSIL.

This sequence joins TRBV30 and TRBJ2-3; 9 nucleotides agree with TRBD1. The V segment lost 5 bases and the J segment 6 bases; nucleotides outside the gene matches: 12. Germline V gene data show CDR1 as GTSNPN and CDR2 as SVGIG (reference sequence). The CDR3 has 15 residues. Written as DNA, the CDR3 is TGTGCCTGGGTTACCGGGACAGGGTTCCCGGATACGCAGTATTTT. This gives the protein CAWVTGTGFPDTQYF.

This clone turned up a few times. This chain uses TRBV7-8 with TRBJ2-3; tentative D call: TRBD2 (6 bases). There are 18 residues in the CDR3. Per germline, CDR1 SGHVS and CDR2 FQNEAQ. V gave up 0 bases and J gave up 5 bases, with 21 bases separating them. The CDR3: CASSLARFGRELIDTQYF. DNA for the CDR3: TGTGCCAGCAGCTTAGCCCGTTTCGGACGGGAGTTGATAGATACGCAGTATTTT. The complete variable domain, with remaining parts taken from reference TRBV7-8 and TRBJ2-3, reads GAGVSQSPRYKVAKRGQDVALRCDPISGHVSLFWYQQALGQGPEFLTYFQNEAQLDKSGLPSDRFFAERPEGSVSTLKIQRTQQEDSAVYLCASSLARFGRELIDTQYFGPGTRLTVL.

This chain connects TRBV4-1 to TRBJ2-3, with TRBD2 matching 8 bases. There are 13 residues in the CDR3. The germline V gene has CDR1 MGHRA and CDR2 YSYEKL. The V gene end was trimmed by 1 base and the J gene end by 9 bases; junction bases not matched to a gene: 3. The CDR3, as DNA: TGCGCCAGCAGCCAAGGGATAGCGGGAACGCAGTATTTT. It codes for CASSQGIAGTQYF.

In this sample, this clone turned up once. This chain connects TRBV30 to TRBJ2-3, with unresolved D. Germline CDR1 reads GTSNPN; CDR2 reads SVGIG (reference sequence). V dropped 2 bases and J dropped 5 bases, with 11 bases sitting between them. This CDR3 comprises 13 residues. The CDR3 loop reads CAWSRGGGDTQYF. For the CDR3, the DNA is TGTGCCTGGAGTCGCGGTGGTGGAGATACGCAGTATTTT.

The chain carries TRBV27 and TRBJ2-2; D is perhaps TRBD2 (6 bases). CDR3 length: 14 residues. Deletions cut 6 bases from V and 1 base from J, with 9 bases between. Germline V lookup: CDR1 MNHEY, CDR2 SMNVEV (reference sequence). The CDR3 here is CASSKEGNTGELFF. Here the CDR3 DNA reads TGTGCCAGCAGCAAGGAGGGGAACACCGGGGAGCTGTTTTTT.

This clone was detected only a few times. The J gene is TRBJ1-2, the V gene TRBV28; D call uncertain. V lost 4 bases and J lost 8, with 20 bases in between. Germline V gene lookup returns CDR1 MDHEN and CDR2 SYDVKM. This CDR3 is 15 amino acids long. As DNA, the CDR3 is TGTGCCAGCAGTTCCCGGGGTAGCCCCTCCGGCGGCTACACCTTC. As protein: CASSSRGSPSGGYTF.

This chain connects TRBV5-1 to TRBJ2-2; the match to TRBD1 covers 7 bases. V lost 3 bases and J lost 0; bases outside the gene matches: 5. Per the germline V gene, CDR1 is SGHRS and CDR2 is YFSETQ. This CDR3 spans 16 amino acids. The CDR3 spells CASSSNDRANTGELFF. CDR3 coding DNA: TGCGCCAGCAGCTCGAACGACAGGGCGAACACCGGGGAGCTGTTTTTT.

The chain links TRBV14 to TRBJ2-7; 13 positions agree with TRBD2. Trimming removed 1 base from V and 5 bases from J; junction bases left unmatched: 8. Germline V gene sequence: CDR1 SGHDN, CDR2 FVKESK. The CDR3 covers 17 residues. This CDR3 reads CASSQVRGLAGEDEQYF. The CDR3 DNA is TGTGCCAGCAGCCAAGTGAGAGGACTAGCGGGAGAAGACGAGCAGTACTTC.

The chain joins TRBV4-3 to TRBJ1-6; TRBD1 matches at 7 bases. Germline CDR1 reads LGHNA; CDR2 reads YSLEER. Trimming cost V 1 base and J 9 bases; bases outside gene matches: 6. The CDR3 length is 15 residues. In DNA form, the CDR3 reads TGCGCCAGCAGCCAAGCCGCGACAGGGACTTCACCCCTCCACTTT. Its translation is CASSQAATGTSPLHF.

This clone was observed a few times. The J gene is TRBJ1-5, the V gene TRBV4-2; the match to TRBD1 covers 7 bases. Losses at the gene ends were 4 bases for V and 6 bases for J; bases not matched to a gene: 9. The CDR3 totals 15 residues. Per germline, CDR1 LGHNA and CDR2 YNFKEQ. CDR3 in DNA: TGTGCCAGCAGCCGCCTAACAGGGGATAGTCAGCCCCAGCATTTT. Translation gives CASSRLTGDSQPQHF.

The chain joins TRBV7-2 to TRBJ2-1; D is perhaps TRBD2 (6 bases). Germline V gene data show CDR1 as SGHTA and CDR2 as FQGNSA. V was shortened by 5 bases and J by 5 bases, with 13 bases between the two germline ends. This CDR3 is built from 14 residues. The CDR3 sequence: CASSPIRGNNEQFF. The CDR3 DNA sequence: TGTGCCAGCAGCCCGATCCGGGGGAACAATGAGCAGTTCTTC.

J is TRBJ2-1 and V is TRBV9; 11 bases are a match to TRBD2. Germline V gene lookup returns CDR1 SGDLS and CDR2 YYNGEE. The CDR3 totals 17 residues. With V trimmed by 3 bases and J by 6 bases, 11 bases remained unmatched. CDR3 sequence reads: CASSAHLLAGDINEQFF. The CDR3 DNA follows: TGTGCCAGCAGCGCCCACCTACTAGCGGGAGATATCAATGAGCAGTTCTTC.

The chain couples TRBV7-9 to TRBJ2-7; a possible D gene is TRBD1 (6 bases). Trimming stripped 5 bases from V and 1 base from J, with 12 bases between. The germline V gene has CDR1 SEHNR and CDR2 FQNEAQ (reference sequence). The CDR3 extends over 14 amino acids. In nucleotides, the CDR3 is TGTGCCAGCAGCACCTCGGACAGATCCTACGAGCAGTACTTC. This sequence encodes CASSTSDRSYEQYF.

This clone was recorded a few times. CDR3 nucleotides: TGTGCCAGCTCACCCGGGACAGGCTACGAGCAGTACTTC. This translates into CASSPGTGYEQYF. The chain joins TRBV18 to TRBJ2-7; 8 positions match TRBD1. V gave up 3 bases and J gave up 3 bases; unmatched junction bases: 1. From germline, CDR1 is KGHSH and CDR2 LQKENI. The CDR3 consists of 13 residues. Full variable domain (missing parts from reference TRBV18 and TRBJ2-7): NAGVMQNPRHLVRRRGQEARLRCSPMKGHSHVYWYRQLPEEGLKFMVYLQKENIIDESGMPKERFSAEFPKEGPSILRIQQVVRGDSAAYFCASSPGTGYEQYFGPGTRLTVT.

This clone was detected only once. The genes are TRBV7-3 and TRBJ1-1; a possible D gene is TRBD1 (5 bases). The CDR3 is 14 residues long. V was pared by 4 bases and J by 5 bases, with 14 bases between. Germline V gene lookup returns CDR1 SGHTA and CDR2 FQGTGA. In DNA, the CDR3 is TGTGCCAGCAGCTCCTCAGGGCCTGGAACTGAAGCTTTCTTT. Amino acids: CASSSSGPGTEAFF.

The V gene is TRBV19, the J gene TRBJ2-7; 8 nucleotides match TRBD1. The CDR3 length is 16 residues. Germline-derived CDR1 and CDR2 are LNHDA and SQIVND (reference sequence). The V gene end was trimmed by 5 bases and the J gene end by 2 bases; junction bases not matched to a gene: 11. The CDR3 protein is CASSSRSADRAYEQYF. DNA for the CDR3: TGTGCCAGTAGTTCCCGGTCCGCGGACAGGGCCTACGAGCAGTACTTC.